This TCR beta chain emerged from a study of siplizumab effects on memory and regulatory T cells. The protocol was immunoSEQ multiplex PCR, while the TCRdb copy is restricted to in-frame clones and leaves out a portion. The profile shows around 100,000 clones, 91% of them singletons. Study conclusions and caveats: Naive T cells looked more diverse than memory cells and looked like major alloresponse contributors. Unstimulated subsets captured only a minor fraction of alloreactive clones. Confirmatory evidence of suppressive function in proliferating siplizumab-culture Tregs was not obtained.

As to this clone: Its antigen is currently unknown.

The V gene lost 4 bases and the J gene lost 4 bases, with 13 bases spanning the gap. Germline V gene data show CDR1 as MNHEY and CDR2 as SVGAGI. The CDR3 consists of 14 residues. The clonotype was recovered from a human donor in good health. The sequencing input was CD4+ T cells sorted from blood. This chain joins TRBV6-5 and TRBJ1-2; D call uncertain. The DNA for the CDR3 is TGTGCCAGCAGTTTGGGAGGGCAAAGCTATGGCTACACCTTC. Residues: CASSLGGQSYGYTF.